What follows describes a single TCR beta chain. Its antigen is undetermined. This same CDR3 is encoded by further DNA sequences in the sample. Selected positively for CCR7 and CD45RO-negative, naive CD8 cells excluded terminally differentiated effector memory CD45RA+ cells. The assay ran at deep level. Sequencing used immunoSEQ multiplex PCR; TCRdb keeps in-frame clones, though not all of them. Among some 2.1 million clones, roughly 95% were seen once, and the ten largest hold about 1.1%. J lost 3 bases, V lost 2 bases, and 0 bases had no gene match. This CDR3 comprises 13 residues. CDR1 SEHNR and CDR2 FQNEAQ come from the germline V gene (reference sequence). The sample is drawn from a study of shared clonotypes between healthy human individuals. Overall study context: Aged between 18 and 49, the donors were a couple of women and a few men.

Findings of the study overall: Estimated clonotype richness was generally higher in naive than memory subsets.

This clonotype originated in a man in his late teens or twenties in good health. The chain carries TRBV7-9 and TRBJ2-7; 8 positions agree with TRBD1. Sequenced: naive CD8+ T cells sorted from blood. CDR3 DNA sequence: TGTGCCAGCAGCTTAACAGGGGGCTACGAGCAGTACTTC. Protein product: CASSLTGGYEQYF.